The sequence of this T cell receptor (beta chain) was determined in a study of CD8+ T cells in alopecia areata. Stated treatment: oral pan-JAK inhibitor, 5-10 mg twice daily. Investigators isolated RNA and reverse transcribed it into cDNA to act as the sequencing template. The table came from immunoSEQ multiplex PCR; TCRdb's copy has only in-frame clones and leaves some out. This sample has tens of thousands of clones; about 71% occur once, and the top ten carry 15% to 20%. This CDR3 has 15 amino acids. Looked up from germline, CDR1 is SGHNT and CDR2 is YYREEE (reference sequence). Between the trimmed V and J ends, which lost 4 bases and 4 bases, there was a span of 17 bases.

The chain recombines TRBV5-4 with TRBJ1-1; D may be TRBD1 (6 bases). The source is a human donor with alopecia areata. The sample was CD8+ T cells sorted from blood, taken around week 44, from a patient treated with tofacitinib. Here the CDR3 reads CASSDEQGGGTEAFF. The CDR3 coding sequence is TGTGCCAGCAGCGATGAACAGGGAGGGGGCACTGAAGCTTTCTTT.